This T cell receptor beta chain was profiled in a study of control samples from healthy donors and cancer patients. With V trimmed by 3 bases and J by 0 bases, 4 bases remained unmatched. The CDR3 runs 17 residues. Germline V gene lookup returns CDR1 KGHSH and CDR2 LQKENI. Assay: immunoSEQ multiplex PCR; the TCRdb copy retains only in-frame clones and omits some. This table has 40,000 to 50,000 clones, 94% appearing once. The sequencing sample was made of blood. The rearrangement joins TRBV18 to TRBJ2-1; 11 bases map to TRBD2. The origin of this receptor is a man aged 55-75 years in good health. CDR3 DNA sequence: TGTGCCAGCTCACCGCTAACTAGCGGGGGCTCCTACAATGAGCAGTTCTTC. Its protein is CASSPLTSGGSYNEQFF.